This T cell receptor beta chain was retrieved from a study of T cell repertoires in cytomegalovirus infection. About the research overall: Public TCR beta signatures provided an indication of both CMV infection and a matching HLA type.

The ends were cut back, 1 base at V and 3 bases at J, with 4 bases in the middle. The germline gives CDR1 SEHNR, CDR2 FQNEAQ (reference sequence). The CDR3 consists of 14 residues. This clonotype was recorded many times. Its antigen is currently unknown. TCRdb used MiXCR to reprocess the reads, holding one entry per CDR3 protein. The table lists 500,000 or so distinct CDR3 sequences, approximately 17% of them singletons. Study findings and constraints: It was HLA-C-restricted CMV-specific TCR beta clonotypes that dominated the response ex vivo. Based on cumulative public TCR beta family frequency, carriers of CMV plus the relevant HLA were identified.

The gene calls are TRBV7-9 and TRBJ2-6; D not certain. Source material: CD8+ T cells from PBMCs. The TCR sequence derives from a human donor in good health (CMV status not recorded). Some clones in this sample may be carry-over from other donors' samples. The CDR3, as DNA: TGTGCCAGCAGCTTAGACCGTGGGGCCAACGTCCTGACTTTC. Its translation is CASSLDRGANVLTF.